These 24 T cell receptor beta chains came from one sample sequenced in a study of blood T cells in healthy people across ages. A second about 6 to 12 cycle PCR used barcoded and J-beta primers. TCRdb ran MiXCR on the 5' RACE reads and lists one entry per CDR3 protein. The data contain around 870,000 distinct CDR3 sequences, about 30% of them singletons. Material: blood. Source of these receptors: a woman of 80 years or more in good health.

The chain links TRBV25-1 to TRBJ2-3; 9 bases are shared with TRBD2. J gave up 5 bases and V 2 bases, and 5 bases lay outside the gene matches. This CDR3 is built from 15 residues. CDR1 MGHDK and CDR2 SYGVNS come from the germline V gene. The CDR3 DNA sequence: TGTGCCAGCAGTGAAGGAGGCGGGGGGGGAGATACGCAGTATTTT. Translated: CASSEGGGGGDTQYF.

The chain has TRBV27 and TRBJ2-3, with D possibly being TRBD1 or TRBD2 (7 bases each). CDR1 MNHEY and CDR2 SMNVEV come from the germline V gene (reference sequence). Trimming shortened V by 6 bases and J by 3 bases, and 16 bases separated the two germline ends. This CDR3 has 15 amino acids. Here the CDR3 reads CASSLAQGGTDTQYF. The CDR3 coding sequence is TGTGCCAGCAGCCTAGCCCAGGGGGGGACAGATACGCAGTATTTT.

This clonotype was observed a few times. The chain has TRBV28 and TRBJ2-3, with 7 bases identical to TRBD1. In germline, CDR1 is MDHEN, CDR2 SYDVKM. The CDR3 extends over 12 amino acids. V dropped 6 bases and J dropped 7; count of bases not matched to a gene: 4. The CDR3 reads CASRPTGNTQYF. The CDR3 DNA follows: TGTGCCAGCAGGCCGACAGGGAATACGCAGTATTTT.

The chain links TRBV5-5 to TRBJ1-5, with D unresolved. V was cut by 4 bases and J by 6 bases, with 8 bases left in between. Germline V lookup: CDR1 SGHKS, CDR2 YYEKEE (reference sequence). The CDR3 is 12 residues long. For the CDR3, the DNA is TGTGCCAGCAGCGCCTCAGGTCAGCCCCAGCATTTT. This translates into CASSASGQPQHF. Filled out from reference TRBV5-5 and TRBJ1-5, the complete variable domain reads DAGVTQSPTHLIKTRGQQVTLRCSPISGHKSVSWYQQVLGQGPQFIFQYYEKEERGRGNFPDRFSARQFPNYSSELNVNALLLGDSALYLCASSASGQPQHFGDGTRLSIL.

The chain has TRBV5-5 and TRBJ2-7, with no clear D. Per germline, CDR1 SGHKS and CDR2 YYEKEE (reference sequence). V was pared by 0 bases and J by 2 bases, with 9 bases between. CDR3 size: 14 residues. CDR3 DNA: TGTGCCAGCAGCTTGGATCCAGTTCCCTACGAGCAGTACTTC. Its protein product is CASSLDPVPYEQYF.

There are a few counts of this clonotype. A much larger clone is a single base away; this may be a read error. The genes are TRBV20-1 and TRBJ2-7; D is uncertain. The CDR3 has 14 amino acids. The germline gives CDR1 DFQATT, CDR2 SNEGSKA (reference sequence). V dropped 6 bases and J dropped 0 bases, with 15 bases sitting between them. CDR3 in DNA: TGCAGTGCCTTCAGACGGATGAGCTCCTACGAGCAGTACTTC. Translated: CSAFRRMSSYEQYF.

This clonotype was observed a few times. This chain uses TRBV7-2 with TRBJ2-3; no firm D call. CDR3 length: 11 residues. With 5 bases removed from V and 6 bases from J, the gap between germline ends came to 6 bases. Germline V lookup: CDR1 SGHTA, CDR2 FQGNSA. Here the CDR3 reads CASSQPDTQYF. The CDR3 DNA is TGTGCCAGCAGCCAGCCGGATACGCAGTATTTT. The variable domain in full, completed from reference TRBV7-2 and TRBJ2-3, reads GAGVSQSPSNKVTEKGKDVELRCDPISGHTALYWYRQSLGQGLEFLIYFQGNSAPDKSGLPSDRFSAERTGGSVSTLTIQRTQQEDSAVYLCASSQPDTQYFGPGTRLTVL.

Concerning this clonotype: One end of the junction varies from germline; a read error may be responsible. The V gene is TRBV11-2, the J gene TRBJ2-1; 7 nucleotides line up with TRBD1. Germline V gene data show CDR1 as SGHAT and CDR2 as FQNNGV. This CDR3 contains 13 residues. The CDR3 coding sequence is TGTGCCTGCAGCACGGGACAGAACAATGAGCAGTTCTTC. Translating gives CACSTGQNNEQFF.

The rearrangement joins TRBV7-9 to TRBJ2-3; weak D call: TRBD2 (6 bases). Germline CDR1 reads SEHNR; CDR2 reads FQNEAQ (reference sequence). The CDR3 runs to 15 residues. V was shortened by 8 bases and J by 7 bases, with 22 bases between the two germline ends. The CDR3 DNA is TGTGCCAGCGCCTCGAAGACTAGGTTGGGGCATACGCAGTATTTT. Translation gives CASASKTRLGHTQYF.

This clonotype occurred a few times. This rearrangement joins TRBV7-2 to TRBJ1-4, with no clear D. The V end was cut by 1 base, the J end by 3 bases, with 12 bases between. The CDR3 consists of 16 residues. Germline CDR1 SGHTA, CDR2 FQGNSA. CDR3 bases: TGTGCCAGCAGCTTAGGTGTTTTCCGGCCTAATGAAAAACTGTTTTTT. Translation gives CASSLGVFRPNEKLFF.

This clonotype has just a few counts. This chain uses TRBV7-2 with TRBJ1-5; D might be TRBD1 (5 bases). The V end was cut by 5 bases, the J end by 6 bases, with 17 bases between. The CDR3 consists of 15 residues. Germline V lookup: CDR1 SGHTA, CDR2 FQGNSA. The CDR3 region has the DNA TGTGCCAGCAGCGTAGGGGTGGGTCTTTTTCAGCCCCAGCATTTT. Encoded protein: CASSVGVGLFQPQHF.

To note about this clonotype: Being one base from a much bigger clone, this may be a read error. V gene TRBV10-2 combines with J gene TRBJ1-2; weak D call: TRBD1 (5 bases). Germline lookup yields CDR1 WSHSY and CDR2 SAAADI. V was pared by 6 bases and J by 8 bases, with 19 bases between. This CDR3 has 14 amino acids. The DNA for the CDR3 is TGCGCCAGCAGAGAACAGGCAAGGCGGGGCGGCTACACCTTC. Translating it yields CASREQARRGGYTF.

The V gene is TRBV29-1, the J gene TRBJ2-7; 8 positions match TRBD2. The CDR3 is made up of 13 amino acids. Germline CDR1 is SQVTM and CDR2 is ANQGSEA. The trim removed 4 bases at V and 2 bases at J, leaving 4 bases unmatched. This chain's CDR3 is CSVASGRAYEQYF. The DNA of the CDR3 is TGCAGCGTTGCGTCCGGGAGGGCCTACGAGCAGTACTTC.

This clonotype was seen repeatedly, ten times or more. V and J are TRBV28 and TRBJ1-2; D gene ambiguous. CDR1 is MDHEN, CDR2 SYDVKM, per germline. V was trimmed by 3 bases and J by 7 bases, leaving 9 bases between them. The CDR3 is 12 residues long. Here the CDR3 DNA reads TGTGCCAGCAGTTTTAAAGGGATTGGCTACACCTTC. This codes for CASSFKGIGYTF.

This chain uses TRBV6-6 with TRBJ1-1; no reliable D call. The CDR3 sequence is 17 residues long. The V end was cut by 0 bases, the J end by 2 bases, with 16 bases between. Germline assignment: CDR1 MNHNY and CDR2 SVGAGI (reference sequence). This CDR3 reads CASSYSKREGFNTEAFF. CDR3 coding DNA: TGTGCCAGCAGTTACTCGAAGAGGGAGGGATTTAACACTGAAGCTTTCTTT.

The table lists this clonotype with many counts. The rearrangement joins TRBV6-6 to TRBJ2-3; perhaps TRBD2 as D (6 bases). Per germline, CDR1 MNHNY and CDR2 SVGAGI (reference sequence). V lost 0 bases and J 1 base, leaving 11 bases between the germline ends. The CDR3 sequence is 16 residues long. As DNA, the CDR3 is TGTGCCAGCAGTTACTCGAGGGCTAGCGGCACAGATACGCAGTATTTT. Translated, it gives CASSYSRASGTDTQYF.

The sample holds many counts of this clonotype. This chain links TRBV6-2 or TRBV6-3 with TRBJ1-2; weak D call: TRBD1 (6 bases). Trimming pared 6 bases from V and 2 bases from J, leaving 16 bases between. The CDR3 sequence is 15 residues long. Germline CDR1 MNHEY, CDR2 SVGEGT. The CDR3 DNA is TGTGCCAGCAGCCAAGGACAGAGAGCGAACTATGGCTACACCTTC. Encoded protein: CASSQGQRANYGYTF.

This sequence joins TRBV29-1 and TRBJ2-7, with 9 bases identical to TRBD2. The CDR3 is 15 amino acids. V lost 1 base to trimming and J lost 3 bases; unmatched junction nucleotides: 7. Germline V gives CDR1 SQVTM, CDR2 ANQGSEA. The CDR3: CSVEGPSSGDYEQYF. As DNA, the CDR3 is TGCAGCGTTGAAGGCCCCTCTAGCGGGGACTACGAGCAGTACTTC.

This clonotype was observed many times. CDR3 in DNA: TGCAGTGCTCGGGGGGGCGTAAATGAGCAGTTCTTC. Protein product: CSARGGVNEQFF. This rearrangement joins TRBV20-1 to TRBJ2-1; 8 nucleotides align to TRBD2. This CDR3 spans 12 amino acids. J was trimmed by 7 bases and V by 5 bases; bases with no gene match: 4. The germline V gene has CDR1 DFQATT and CDR2 SNEGSKA (reference sequence).

There are a few counts of this clonotype. V usage is TRBV7-6 and J usage is TRBJ1-1; no definite D call. V shed 5 bases and J shed 7 bases, with 11 bases lying between them. The CDR3 is 12 amino acids. Germline V gives CDR1 SGHVS, CDR2 FNYEAQ. CDR3 nucleotide sequence: TGTGCCAGCAGCGCATCAGGTATTGAAGCTTTCTTT. Encoded protein: CASSASGIEAFF.

This clonotype was observed at least ten times. This sequence joins TRBV5-1 and TRBJ2-3; D could derive from TRBD1 or TRBD2 (5 bases each). CDR3 length equals 19 residues. With 0 bases removed from V and 0 bases from J, the gap between germline ends came to 20 bases. Germline V gives CDR1 SGHRS, CDR2 YFSETQ. CDR3: CASSLGPGDLYHSTDTQYF. The DNA for the CDR3 is TGCGCCAGCAGCTTGGGCCCCGGGGACCTTTATCATAGCACAGATACGCAGTATTTT.

This clonotype was counted between two and nine times. The chain carries TRBV20-1 and TRBJ2-1; 9 bases are a match to TRBD2. The CDR3 has 17 amino acids. Trimming at V came to 3 bases and at J to 5 bases, leaving 14 bases not matched to a gene. Germline V lookup: CDR1 DFQATT, CDR2 SNEGSKA (reference sequence). CDR3 in DNA: TGCAGTGCTAGGCCCCCATCTAGCGGGGCGACGAACAATGAGCAGTTCTTC. It encodes CSARPPSSGATNNEQFF.

This sequence joins TRBV6-2 or TRBV6-3 and TRBJ2-1, with TRBD1 matching over 10 bases. The CDR3 length is 11 residues. Germline loops: CDR1 MNHEY, CDR2 SVGEGT. J was trimmed by 14 bases and V by 5 bases; bases with no gene match: 3. The CDR3 loop is CASSRQGAKFF. For the CDR3, the DNA is TGTGCCAGCAGTCGACAGGGGGCAAAGTTCTTC.

Notes on this clonotype: This may be a read error, as it is one base from a much larger clone. The chain combines TRBV14 with TRBJ2-1; D uncertain. The V gene's germline CDR1 is SGHDN and CDR2 FVKESK. The CDR3 is 15 amino acids. V was clipped by 4 bases and J by 3 bases, with 13 bases between them. The chain's CDR3 is CASSRSRCSYNEQFF. The CDR3 DNA reads TGTGCCAGCAGCCGCTCGAGATGTAGCTACAATGAGCAGTTCTTC.